This TCR beta chain comes out of a study of blood T cell repertoires in COVID-19. As for the study in general: There were acute and convalescent COVID-19 samples, and they came from the United States, Italy and Spain. PBMCs, B-cell-depleted T cells, or T cells provided the cDNA or gDNA that made up the material.

The CDR3 is 13 residues long. Trimming removed 7 bases from V and 4 bases from J, with 13 bases in between. CDR1 and CDR2 from the germline V gene are MNHEY and SVGAGI. As processed by the authors: Amplification of reference gene primers provided the estimated nucleated cell counts. Only in-frame clones appear in the TCRdb table, and some are missing; sequencing was by immunoSEQ multiplex PCR. That table is the source of V, J and clone size, and D and trimming were worked out from the DNA. The profile shows under 150,000 clones, around 78% of them singletons. The chain couples TRBV6-5 to TRBJ1-2; D is ambiguous. Material: peripheral blood. This receptor was identified in a woman older than 75 with active or convalescent COVID-19. CDR3 loop: CASTAGLAYGYTF. The CDR3 DNA sequence: TGTGCCAGCACAGCAGGCCTCGCCTATGGCTACACCTTC.